This T cell receptor beta chain emerged from a study of cytomegalovirus exposure and HLA in healthy donors. Overall study context: Counted in an early data release were tens of millions of unique TCRs from HLA-typed donors.

Looked up from germline, CDR1 is PRHDT and CDR2 is FYEKMQ (reference sequence). CDR3 size: 14 residues. V lost 5 bases and J lost 0; bases outside the gene matches: 4. The PCR contained 60 Vbeta and 13 Jbeta primers. Generated by immunoSEQ multiplex PCR, the TCRdb table keeps only in-frame clones and is missing some. Among about 120,000 clones, 70% to 80% were seen once, and the ten largest hold 2.7%. This TCR was recovered from a female donor in good health and CMV-seronegative. The sequenced sample was PBMCs. V and J are TRBV13 and TRBJ2-7; 7 bases are shared with TRBD1. CDR3 in amino acids: CASSQRQGSYEQYF. In nucleotides, the CDR3 is TGTGCCAGCAGCCAAAGACAGGGCTCCTACGAGCAGTACTTC.